This entry is about one TCR beta chain. Its antigen is still unknown. Treatment defined: some 20 received Ad26.COV2.S at low or high dose, single or two shots; 5 received placebo; per-sample allocation not given. On day 63 after the first injection, vaccine and placebo recipients gave samples. The record originates from a study of Ad26.COV2.S vaccination and SARS-CoV-2 variants. Study overall: This donor came from the COV1001 trial of Ad26.COV2.S. Each vaccinee took Ad26.COV2.S intramuscularly, once or twice 56 days apart. Study-level findings and limits: Quantification of TCR breadth and depth may have yielded underestimates of total T cell responses. Vaccine and placebo recipients had comparable breadth of non-spike TCRs.

The assay was immunoSEQ multiplex PCR, and TCRdb's table has in-frame clones only and misses some. The sample records around 270,000 clones, 87% being singletons. CDR1 is MGHRA and CDR2 is YSYEKL in the germline V gene. This CDR3 spans 15 amino acids. V dropped 6 bases and J dropped 5; count of bases not matched to a gene: 11. This chain joins TRBV4-1 and TRBJ2-3; the match to TRBD2 covers 7 bases. The specimen was peripheral blood, collected in a trial of Ad26.COV2.S vaccine versus placebo. The TCR originated in a person aged 18 to 65 who received the Ad26.COV2.S COVID-19 vaccine or a placebo. The DNA of the CDR3 is TGCGCCAGCAGGCCGCGGGAGTGGGCCTTAGATACGCAGTATTTT. It yields the protein CASRPREWALDTQYF.